What follows is one T cell receptor (beta chain) and its context. Between the trimmed V and J ends, which lost 2 bases and 8 bases, there was a span of 22 bases. Germline CDR1 is SGHRS and CDR2 is YFSETQ. This CDR3 is built from 16 residues. The sample belongs to a study of control samples from healthy donors and cancer patients. Sequencing was performed with immunoSEQ multiplex PCR; in TCRdb, only in-frame clones are kept and a portion is missing. The sample contains some 140,000 clones, 94% of which appear only once. Specimen: blood. This chain links TRBV5-1 with TRBJ1-2, with a weak D call TRBD1 (5 bases). This clonotype was sampled from a man aged 40-49 years in good health. The CDR3 spells CASSLQLGTSEWGYTF. CDR3 nucleotide sequence: TGCGCCAGCAGCTTACAACTAGGGACGTCCGAGTGGGGCTACACCTTC.